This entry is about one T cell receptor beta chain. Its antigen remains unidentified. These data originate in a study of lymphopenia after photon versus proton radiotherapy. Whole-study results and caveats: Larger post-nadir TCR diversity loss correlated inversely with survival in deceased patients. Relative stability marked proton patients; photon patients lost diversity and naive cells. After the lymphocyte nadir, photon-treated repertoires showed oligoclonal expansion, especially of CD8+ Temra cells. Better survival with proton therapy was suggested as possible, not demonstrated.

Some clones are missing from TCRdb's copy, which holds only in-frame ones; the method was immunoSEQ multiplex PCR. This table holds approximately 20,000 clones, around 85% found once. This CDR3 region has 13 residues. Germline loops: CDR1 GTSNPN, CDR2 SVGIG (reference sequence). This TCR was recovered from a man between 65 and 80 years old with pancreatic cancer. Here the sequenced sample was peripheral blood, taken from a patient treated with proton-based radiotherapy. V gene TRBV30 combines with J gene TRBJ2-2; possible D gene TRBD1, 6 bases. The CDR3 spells CVLRTGHTGELFF. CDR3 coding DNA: TGTGTCCTTCGTACAGGGCACACCGGGGAGCTGTTTTTT.